A single sample is the source of the 9 T cell receptor beta chains below, sequenced in a study of memory CD4+ T cells and cytomegalovirus serostatus. The sort gate was single viable CD3+CD4+CD8-CD45RO+ cells for memory CD4+ T cells. Sequencing was performed with immunoSEQ multiplex PCR; in TCRdb, only in-frame clones are kept and a portion is missing. Here the sample spans some 44,000 clones, approximately 82% being singletons. The source material was memory CD4+ T cells from blood. The origin of the receptors is an adult in good health and CMV-seronegative.

This chain connects TRBV5-1 to TRBJ1-3; D uncertain. In germline, CDR1 is SGHRS, CDR2 YFSETQ. Deletions cut 6 bases from V and 4 bases from J, with 17 bases between. The CDR3 is 15 amino acids. The CDR3 region is CASTQSGNPGNTIYF. As DNA, the CDR3 is TGCGCCAGCACCCAATCCGGGAATCCAGGAAACACCATATATTTT. The variable domain in full, with the rest retrieved from reference TRBV5-1 and TRBJ1-3, is KAGVTQTPRYLIKTRGQQVTLSCSPISGHRSVSWYQQTPGQGLQFLFEYFSETQRNKGNFPGRFSGRQFSNSRSEMNVSTLELGDSALYLCASTQSGNPGNTIYFGEGSWLTVV.

The V call is TRBV28, the J call TRBJ1-6, with D hard to call. CDR1 is MDHEN, CDR2 SYDVKM, per germline. CDR3 length equals 14 residues. V lost 3 bases and J lost 8, with 11 bases in between. The CDR3 nucleotides read TGTGCCAGCAGTTTTCCCCCTCGAGATTCACCCCTCCACTTT. Protein: CASSFPPRDSPLHF.

V usage is TRBV14 and J usage is TRBJ2-5, with 10 bases identical to TRBD2. CDR3 length equals 18 residues. V shed 0 bases, J shed 1 base, and the junction held 8 bases outside the gene matches. The germline V gene encodes CDR1 SGHDN and CDR2 FVKESK. In DNA, the CDR3 is TGTGCCAGCAGCCAAGATCGAAGAACTAGCGGGGCCCAAGAGACCCAGTACTTC. Its protein is CASSQDRRTSGAQETQYF.

V gene TRBV27 combines with J gene TRBJ1-6; D is undetermined. This CDR3 is built from 12 residues. Germline assignment: CDR1 MNHEY and CDR2 SMNVEV (reference sequence). The V and J ends lost 5 bases and 12 bases respectively, with 11 bases between them. The CDR3 region is CASSASKGPLHF. DNA for the CDR3: TGTGCCAGCAGTGCCTCGAAGGGACCCCTCCACTTT.

V and J are TRBV6-6 and TRBJ2-7, with D maybe TRBD1 (5 bases). The CDR3 consists of 13 residues. The germline CDR1 and CDR2 sequences are MNHNY and SVGAGI (reference sequence). V was pared by 2 bases and J by 2 bases, with 7 bases between. In DNA form, the CDR3 reads TGTGCCAGCAGTTACGACAGAACCTACGAGCAGTACTTC. Its protein is CASSYDRTYEQYF.

This chain uses TRBV7-7 with TRBJ2-2, with 7 bases matching TRBD1. This CDR3 contains 15 residues. The ends lost 2 bases at V and 6 bases at J; junction bases unmatched: 6. CDR1 and CDR2 (germline): SSHAT, FNYEAQ (reference sequence). The CDR3 is CASSLSIGQAGELFF. Written as DNA, the CDR3 is TGTGCCAGCAGCTTAAGTATTGGACAGGCCGGGGAGCTGTTTTTT.

The chain combines TRBV4-2 with TRBJ1-2; TRBD1 aligns across 8 bases. Trimming removed 3 bases from V and 4 bases from J; junction bases left unmatched: 7. Germline V gene lookup returns CDR1 LGHNA and CDR2 YNFKEQ. CDR3 length: 15 residues. CDR3 DNA: TGTGCCAGCAGCCAGGCGACAGGGGAGGGCTATGGCTACACCTTC. It encodes CASSQATGEGYGYTF.

The CDR3 coding sequence is TGTGCCACCAGCAGAGATCAGGATACGCAGTATTTT. Protein product: CATSRDQDTQYF. The chain joins TRBV15 to TRBJ2-3, with unresolved D. This CDR3 contains 12 residues. V gave up 0 bases and J gave up 6 bases, with 4 bases separating them. Germline-derived CDR1 and CDR2 are LNHNV and YYDKDF (reference sequence).

This clone was seen a few times. The V call is TRBV7-3, the J call TRBJ1-1, with 10 bases that match TRBD1. The CDR3 is 16 residues long. V trimming: 5 bases; J trimming: 4 bases; junction bases outside the gene matches: 10. Germline CDR1 reads SGHTA; CDR2 reads FQGTGA. The CDR3 loop is CASSPRQGAHGTEAFF. The CDR3, as DNA: TGTGCCAGCAGCCCGAGACAGGGGGCGCATGGCACTGAAGCTTTCTTT.